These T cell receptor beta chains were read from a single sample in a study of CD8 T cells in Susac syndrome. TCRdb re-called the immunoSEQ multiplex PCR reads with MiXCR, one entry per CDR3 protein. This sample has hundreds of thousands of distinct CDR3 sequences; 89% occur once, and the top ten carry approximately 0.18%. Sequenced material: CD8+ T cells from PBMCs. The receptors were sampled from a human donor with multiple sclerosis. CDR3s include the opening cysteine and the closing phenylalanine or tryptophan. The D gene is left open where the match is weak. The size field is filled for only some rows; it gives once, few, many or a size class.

CDR3nt: TGTGCCAGCAGATTCCCGGGGGCGAAGTCAGCAGATACGCAGTATTTT
CDR3aa: CASRFPGAKSADTQYF
d_gene: -
j_gene: TRBJ2-3
abundance: -
v_gene: TRBV7-9

CDR3nt: TGTGCCAGCAGCGTCCGGGGAGATGGAACAGATACGCAGTATTTT
CDR3aa: CASSVRGDGTDTQYF
d_gene: -
j_gene: TRBJ2-3
abundance: -
v_gene: TRBV9

CDR3nt: TGTGCCAGCAGCTTAGCGGAGATACCTGGGGAGCTGTTTTTT
CDR3aa: CASSLAEIPGELFF
d_gene: -
j_gene: TRBJ2-2
abundance: once
v_gene: TRBV11-1

CDR3nt: TGTGCCAGCAGCTTAGTAGGGCGCCGGAGCGCTTTCTTT
CDR3aa: CASSLVGRRSAFF
d_gene: -
j_gene: TRBJ1-1
abundance: few
v_gene: TRBV7-8

CDR3nt: TGTGCCAGCAGCCCGGGCCCTGGGACTTACTACGAGCAGTACTTC
CDR3aa: CASSPGPGTYYEQYF
d_gene: -
j_gene: TRBJ2-7
abundance: -
v_gene: TRBV7-8

CDR3nt: TGTGCCAGCAGCCCTGACAGGACGGCCAAAAACATTCAGTACTTC
CDR3aa: CASSPDRTAKNIQYF
d_gene: -
j_gene: TRBJ2-4
abundance: -
v_gene: TRBV28

CDR3nt: TGTGCCAGCAGCTTATATGGGCGGCCAAATCAGCCCCAGCATTTT
CDR3aa: CASSLYGRPNQPQHF
d_gene: -
j_gene: TRBJ1-5
abundance: -
v_gene: TRBV7-8

CDR3nt: TGCGCCAGCACCTTTTCTGCCGGGACAGGGGATGGCTACACCTTC
CDR3aa: CASTFSAGTGDGYTF
d_gene: TRBD1
j_gene: TRBJ1-2
abundance: -
v_gene: TRBV4-3

CDR3nt: TGTGCCAGCAGCGGGGGGGACAATGAGCAGTTCTTC
CDR3aa: CASSGGDNEQFF
d_gene: TRBD2
j_gene: TRBJ2-1
abundance: -
v_gene: TRBV11-3

CDR3nt: TGCAGTGCTACCGGGACAGGGGACACTGAAGCTTTCTTT
CDR3aa: CSATGTGDTEAFF
d_gene: TRBD1
j_gene: TRBJ1-1
abundance: -
v_gene: TRBV20-1

CDR3nt: TGCAGTGCTCTAGCGGGATATCAAATTGAGCAGTTCTTC
CDR3aa: CSALAGYQIEQFF
d_gene: TRBD2
j_gene: TRBJ2-1
abundance: -
v_gene: TRBV20-1

CDR3nt: TGCAGCGTTGAAGACTGGGGAATGGAGCGCCTGGGGGAGACCCAGTACTTC
CDR3aa: CSVEDWGMERLGETQYF
d_gene: -
j_gene: TRBJ2-5
abundance: -
v_gene: TRBV29-1

CDR3nt: TGTGCCAGCAGTTGGGGGCCCTCGGGAGAGACCCAGTACTTC
CDR3aa: CASSWGPSGETQYF
d_gene: -
j_gene: TRBJ2-5
abundance: -
v_gene: TRBV12-3/TRBV12-4

CDR3nt: TGCAGCGTGCCCAGTAAGGGGGAGCTGTTTTTT
CDR3aa: CSVPSKGELFF
d_gene: -
j_gene: TRBJ2-2
abundance: -
v_gene: TRBV29-1

CDR3nt: TGTGCCAGCCGCTCTAGCGGGAGTCTCAATGAGCAGTTCTTC
CDR3aa: CASRSSGSLNEQFF
d_gene: TRBD2
j_gene: TRBJ2-1
abundance: -
v_gene: TRBV12-3/TRBV12-4

CDR3nt: TGTGCCAGCAGCTCCGACAACTACAATGAGCAGTTCTTC
CDR3aa: CASSSDNYNEQFF
d_gene: -
j_gene: TRBJ2-1
abundance: -
v_gene: TRBV5-4

CDR3nt: TGTGCCAGTCATAGGGTGGCGGAAGAGACCCAGTACTTC
CDR3aa: CASHRVAEETQYF
d_gene: -
j_gene: TRBJ2-5
abundance: -
v_gene: TRBV6-1

CDR3nt: TGTGCCACTAGGGACGGGGCCTACGAGCAGTACTTC
CDR3aa: CATRDGAYEQYF
d_gene: -
j_gene: TRBJ2-7
abundance: -
v_gene: TRBV19

CDR3nt: TGTGCCAGCAGTTACCACGGGACAGGCTTCGGCTCCTACGAGCAGTACTTC
CDR3aa: CASSYHGTGFGSYEQYF
d_gene: TRBD1
j_gene: TRBJ2-7
abundance: -
v_gene: TRBV6-2/TRBV6-3

CDR3nt: TGTGCCAGCAGTAAACCGGGACAGGGATTAGATACGCAGTATTTT
CDR3aa: CASSKPGQGLDTQYF
d_gene: TRBD1
j_gene: TRBJ2-3
abundance: -
v_gene: TRBV6-5

CDR3nt: TGTGCCAGCAGTTACGCCACAGGGTCTCCCTACAATGAGCAGTTCTTC
CDR3aa: CASSYATGSPYNEQFF
d_gene: -
j_gene: TRBJ2-1
abundance: -
v_gene: TRBV6-5

CDR3nt: TGTGCCAGCAAGCTAGCGGGGGAAACCTACGAGCAGTACTTC
CDR3aa: CASKLAGETYEQYF
d_gene: TRBD2
j_gene: TRBJ2-7
abundance: -
v_gene: TRBV28

CDR3nt: TGTGCCTGGAGTCCACTAGGGGCTGAAGCTTTCTTT
CDR3aa: CAWSPLGAEAFF
d_gene: -
j_gene: TRBJ1-1
abundance: -
v_gene: TRBV30

CDR3nt: TGTGCCAGCAGTAAGGGGAACGAGCAGTACTTC
CDR3aa: CASSKGNEQYF
d_gene: -
j_gene: TRBJ2-7
abundance: -
v_gene: TRBV27

CDR3nt: TGTGCCAGCAGCCCGGACGGAGAGAAAGAGACCCAGTACTTC
CDR3aa: CASSPDGEKETQYF
d_gene: -
j_gene: TRBJ2-5
abundance: -
v_gene: TRBV7-9

CDR3nt: TGTGCCAGCAGTTTATCAGGCGGACAGCCATCGCGGTATGGCTACACCTTC
CDR3aa: CASSLSGGQPSRYGYTF
d_gene: -
j_gene: TRBJ1-2
abundance: -
v_gene: TRBV27

CDR3nt: TGTGCCAGCAGCTTAACCCGGAGCTCCTACAATGAGCAGTTCTTC
CDR3aa: CASSLTRSSYNEQFF
d_gene: -
j_gene: TRBJ2-1
abundance: -
v_gene: TRBV11-2

CDR3nt: TGTGCCAGCAGCCGGACTGGGACGGATGGAAACACCATATATTTT
CDR3aa: CASSRTGTDGNTIYF
d_gene: -
j_gene: TRBJ1-3
abundance: -
v_gene: TRBV3-1

CDR3nt: TGTGCCACCAGTCACAACACTGAAGCTTTCTTT
CDR3aa: CATSHNTEAFF
d_gene: -
j_gene: TRBJ1-1
abundance: -
v_gene: TRBV24-1

CDR3nt: TGTGCCACCTCCTCCTTGGGGTGGACCTACGAGCAGTACTTC
CDR3aa: CATSSLGWTYEQYF
d_gene: -
j_gene: TRBJ2-7
abundance: -
v_gene: TRBV28

CDR3nt: TGTGCCAGCAGTCACAGGGGCTCTGAAGCTTTCTTT
CDR3aa: CASSHRGSEAFF
d_gene: TRBD1
j_gene: TRBJ1-1
abundance: -
v_gene: TRBV2

CDR3nt: TGTGCCAGCTCACCACCCGGGCACGGCGAGCAGTACTTC
CDR3aa: CASSPPGHGEQYF
d_gene: -
j_gene: TRBJ2-7
abundance: -
v_gene: TRBV18

CDR3nt: TGCAGCGCCCTTTCCGGTAGCGGGGGCCCCTACAATGAGCAGTTCTTC
CDR3aa: CSALSGSGGPYNEQFF
d_gene: TRBD2
j_gene: TRBJ2-1
abundance: -
v_gene: TRBV29-1

CDR3nt: TGTGCCAGCAGTATCCAATCCTCCTACGAGCAGTACTTC
CDR3aa: CASSIQSSYEQYF
d_gene: -
j_gene: TRBJ2-7
abundance: -
v_gene: TRBV27

CDR3nt: TGTGCCAGCACCCCCCGTGGTAGCTCCTACGAGCAGTACTTC
CDR3aa: CASTPRGSSYEQYF
d_gene: -
j_gene: TRBJ2-7
abundance: -
v_gene: TRBV27

CDR3nt: TGTGCCAGCAGAGGGAGGGCCAAAAACATTCAGTACTTC
CDR3aa: CASRGRAKNIQYF
d_gene: -
j_gene: TRBJ2-4
abundance: -
v_gene: TRBV28

CDR3nt: TGCAGTGCTAGACTAGTCCAGGCTGTCGAGCAGTACTTC
CDR3aa: CSARLVQAVEQYF
d_gene: -
j_gene: TRBJ2-7
abundance: -
v_gene: TRBV20-1

CDR3nt: TGTGCCAGCAGTTTTCGGACACAAGGCTCCTACGAGCAGTACTTC
CDR3aa: CASSFRTQGSYEQYF
d_gene: -
j_gene: TRBJ2-7
abundance: -
v_gene: TRBV6-5

CDR3nt: TGTGCCAGCAGGGGCTGGGCGGGTTCTAGCACAGATACGCAGTATTTT
CDR3aa: CASRGWAGSSTDTQYF
d_gene: -
j_gene: TRBJ2-3
abundance: -
v_gene: TRBV11-1

CDR3nt: TGTGCCAGCAGCTTACGCGGCCAGGGAGACTACGAGCAGTACTTC
CDR3aa: CASSLRGQGDYEQYF
d_gene: -
j_gene: TRBJ2-7
abundance: -
v_gene: TRBV7-8

CDR3nt: TGTGCCAGCAGCACGGGAATCGCCTACGAGCAGTACTTC
CDR3aa: CASSTGIAYEQYF
d_gene: -
j_gene: TRBJ2-7
abundance: few
v_gene: TRBV7-9

CDR3nt: TGTGCCAGCAGTGGGAGCACAGCAACCGGCTATGGCTACACCTTC
CDR3aa: CASSGSTATGYGYTF
d_gene: -
j_gene: TRBJ1-2
abundance: -
v_gene: TRBV2

CDR3nt: TGTGCCAGCACCTCTTCAGGGGCCGGAAAGACCCAGTACTTC
CDR3aa: CASTSSGAGKTQYF
d_gene: -
j_gene: TRBJ2-5
abundance: -
v_gene: TRBV12-3/TRBV12-4

CDR3nt: TGTGCCAGCAGCCCCGTGGGGGGCGCGGTGGGCACCGGGGAGCTGTTTTTT
CDR3aa: CASSPVGGAVGTGELFF
d_gene: -
j_gene: TRBJ2-2
abundance: -
v_gene: TRBV5-6

CDR3nt: TGCAGTGCTAGAGATTGGGGGGCGCGTGAAAAACTGTTTTTT
CDR3aa: CSARDWGAREKLFF
d_gene: -
j_gene: TRBJ1-4
abundance: -
v_gene: TRBV20-1

CDR3nt: TGCAGTGCTACTTGGAGCATGAACACTGAAGCTTTCTTT
CDR3aa: CSATWSMNTEAFF
d_gene: -
j_gene: TRBJ1-1
abundance: once
v_gene: TRBV20-1

CDR3nt: TGTGCCAGCAGTCCCCCGGGACAGGTAGCTTTCTTT
CDR3aa: CASSPPGQVAFF
d_gene: TRBD1
j_gene: TRBJ1-1
abundance: -
v_gene: TRBV27

CDR3nt: TGCAGTGCTAGAGCGAATGCGGGAGTTACCTACAATGAGCAGTTCTTC
CDR3aa: CSARANAGVTYNEQFF
d_gene: TRBD2
j_gene: TRBJ2-1
abundance: -
v_gene: TRBV20-1

CDR3nt: TGTGCCATCAGGTCGGGACTAGCGGTCCAAGAGACCCAGTACTTC
CDR3aa: CAIRSGLAVQETQYF
d_gene: TRBD2
j_gene: TRBJ2-5
abundance: once
v_gene: TRBV10-3

CDR3nt: TGCAGCGTCGGGACAGTAGACTCTGGAAACACCATATATTTT
CDR3aa: CSVGTVDSGNTIYF
d_gene: TRBD1
j_gene: TRBJ1-3
abundance: -
v_gene: TRBV29-1

CDR3nt: TGCAGTGCTATCCACCCATATGGCTACACCTTC
CDR3aa: CSAIHPYGYTF
d_gene: -
j_gene: TRBJ1-2
abundance: -
v_gene: TRBV20-1

CDR3nt: TGTGCCAGCACAATACAGGGGAGCTATGGCTACACCTTC
CDR3aa: CASTIQGSYGYTF
d_gene: TRBD1
j_gene: TRBJ1-2
abundance: -
v_gene: TRBV2

CDR3nt: TGTGCCAGCAGCTTTGCCGACAGAGAAGAGACCCAGTACTTC
CDR3aa: CASSFADREETQYF
d_gene: -
j_gene: TRBJ2-5
abundance: -
v_gene: TRBV7-9

CDR3nt: TGTGCCAGCAGCCACGGGACTAGCGGGGGGGCTGAGACCCAGTACTTC
CDR3aa: CASSHGTSGGAETQYF
d_gene: TRBD2
j_gene: TRBJ2-5
abundance: -
v_gene: TRBV3-1

CDR3nt: TGTGCCAGCAGTACCGAAGGACCGAGCAATCAGCCCCAGCATTTT
CDR3aa: CASSTEGPSNQPQHF
d_gene: -
j_gene: TRBJ1-5
abundance: -
v_gene: TRBV27

CDR3nt: TGTGCCAGCAGAGTAGCGGGGGGTTCTACCTACGAGCAGTACTTC
CDR3aa: CASRVAGGSTYEQYF
d_gene: TRBD2
j_gene: TRBJ2-7
abundance: -
v_gene: TRBV6-5

CDR3nt: TGTGCCAGCAGCTCGGGACAAGCCCTACAGCCCCAGCATTTT
CDR3aa: CASSSGQALQPQHF
d_gene: -
j_gene: TRBJ1-5
abundance: -
v_gene: TRBV25-1

CDR3nt: TGTGCCAGCGGCTTAGGTCAAACCTACGAGCAGTACTTC
CDR3aa: CASGLGQTYEQYF
d_gene: -
j_gene: TRBJ2-7
abundance: few
v_gene: TRBV7-2